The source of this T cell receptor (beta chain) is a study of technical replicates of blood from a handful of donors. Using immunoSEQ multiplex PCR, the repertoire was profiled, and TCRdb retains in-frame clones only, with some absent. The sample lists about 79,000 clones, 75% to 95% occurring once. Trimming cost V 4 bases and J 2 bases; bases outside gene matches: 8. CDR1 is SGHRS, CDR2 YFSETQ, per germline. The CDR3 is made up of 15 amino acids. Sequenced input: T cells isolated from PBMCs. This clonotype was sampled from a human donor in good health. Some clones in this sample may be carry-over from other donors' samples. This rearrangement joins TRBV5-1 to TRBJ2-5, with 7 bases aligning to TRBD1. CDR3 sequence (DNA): TGCGCCAGCAGCGACAGACAGGGCAAGCAAGAGACCCAGTACTTC. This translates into CASSDRQGKQETQYF.